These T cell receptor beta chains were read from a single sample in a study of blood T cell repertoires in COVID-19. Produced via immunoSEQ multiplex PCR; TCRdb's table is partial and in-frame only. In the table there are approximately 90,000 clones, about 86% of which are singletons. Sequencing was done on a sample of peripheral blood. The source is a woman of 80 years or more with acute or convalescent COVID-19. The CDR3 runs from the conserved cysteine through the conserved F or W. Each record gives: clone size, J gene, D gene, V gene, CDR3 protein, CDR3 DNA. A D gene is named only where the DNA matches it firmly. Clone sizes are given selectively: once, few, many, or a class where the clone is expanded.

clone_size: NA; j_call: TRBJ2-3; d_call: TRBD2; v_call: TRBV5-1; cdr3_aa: CASSPGLAGGLADTQYF; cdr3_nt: TGCGCCAGCAGCCCGGGACTAGCGGGGGGGCTTGCAGATACGCAGTATTTT
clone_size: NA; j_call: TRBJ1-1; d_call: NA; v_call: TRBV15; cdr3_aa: CATSRPGLNTEAFF; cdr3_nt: TGTGCCACCAGCAGGCCAGGGTTGAACACTGAAGCTTTCTTT
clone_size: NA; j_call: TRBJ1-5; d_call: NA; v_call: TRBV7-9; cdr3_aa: CASSLEGGNQPQHF; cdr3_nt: TGTGCCAGCAGCTTAGAAGGGGGCAATCAGCCCCAGCATTTT
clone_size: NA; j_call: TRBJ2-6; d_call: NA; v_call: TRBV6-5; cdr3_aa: CASSSEGGFANVLTF; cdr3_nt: TGTGCCAGCAGTTCTGAAGGGGGTTTCGCCAACGTCCTGACTTTC
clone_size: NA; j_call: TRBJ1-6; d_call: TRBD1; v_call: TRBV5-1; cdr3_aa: CASSLWGQFNSPLHF; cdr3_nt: TGCGCCAGCAGCTTGTGGGGACAGTTTAATTCACCCCTCCACTTT
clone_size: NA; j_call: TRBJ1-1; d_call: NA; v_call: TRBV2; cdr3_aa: CASTGENTEAFF; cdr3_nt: TGTGCCAGCACAGGGGAGAACACTGAAGCTTTCTTT
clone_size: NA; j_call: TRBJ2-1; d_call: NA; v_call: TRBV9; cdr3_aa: CASSLRGTEKQFF; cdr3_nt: TGTGCCAGCAGCCTCCGCGGGACGGAGAAGCAGTTCTTC
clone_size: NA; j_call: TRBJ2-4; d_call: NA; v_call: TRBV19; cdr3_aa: CASSIGRVAKNIQYF; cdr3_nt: TGTGCCAGTAGTATTGGCAGGGTGGCCAAAAACATTCAGTACTTT
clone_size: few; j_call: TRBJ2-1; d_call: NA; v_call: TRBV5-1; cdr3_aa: CASSRGRDLFF; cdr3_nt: TGCGCCAGCAGCCGGGGAAGGGATCTGTTCTTC
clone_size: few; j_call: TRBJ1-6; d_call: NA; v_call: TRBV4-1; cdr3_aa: CASSLQGWNSPLHF; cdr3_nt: TGCGCCAGCAGCCTCCAGGGCTGGAATTCACCCCTCCACTTT
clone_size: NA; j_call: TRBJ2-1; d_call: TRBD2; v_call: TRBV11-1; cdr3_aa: CASSLMVAGPHNEQFF; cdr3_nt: TGTGCCAGCAGCTTAATGGTAGCGGGGCCCCACAATGAGCAGTTCTTC
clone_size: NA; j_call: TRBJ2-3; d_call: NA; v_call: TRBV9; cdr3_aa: CASSGEGRRLPRGTQYF; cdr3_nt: TGTGCCAGCAGCGGAGAGGGCAGGCGGCTCCCCCGGGGTACGCAGTATTTT
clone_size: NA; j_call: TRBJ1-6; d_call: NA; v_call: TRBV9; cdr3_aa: CASSSRTDYNSPLHF; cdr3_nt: TGTGCCAGCAGCTCACGGACAGATTATAATTCACCCCTCCACTTT
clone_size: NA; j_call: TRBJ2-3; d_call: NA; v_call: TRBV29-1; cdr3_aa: CSVAGGPDTQYF; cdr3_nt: TGCAGCGTTGCGGGGGGCCCAGATACGCAGTATTTT
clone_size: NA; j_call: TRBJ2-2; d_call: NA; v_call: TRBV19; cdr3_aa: CASSHTTNTGELFF; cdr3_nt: TGTGCCAGTAGCCACACCACGAACACCGGGGAGCTGTTTTTT
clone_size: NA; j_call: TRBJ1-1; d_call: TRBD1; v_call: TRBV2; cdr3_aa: CASSEDRTNDEAFF; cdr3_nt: TGTGCCAGCAGTGAGGACAGGACAAACGATGAAGCTTTCTTT
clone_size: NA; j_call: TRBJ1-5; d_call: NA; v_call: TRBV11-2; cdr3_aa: CASSSTNTQEGQPQHF; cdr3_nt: TGTGCCAGCAGCTCAACTAACACCCAGGAGGGGCAGCCCCAGCATTTT
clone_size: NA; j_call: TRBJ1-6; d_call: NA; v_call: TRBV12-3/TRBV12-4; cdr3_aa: CASSGGVHPPLHF; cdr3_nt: TGTGCCAGCAGCGGAGGGGTTCATCCACCCCTCCACTTT
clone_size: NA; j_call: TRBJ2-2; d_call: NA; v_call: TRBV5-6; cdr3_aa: CASSFGPNTGELFF; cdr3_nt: TGTGCCAGCAGCTTTGGGCCCAACACCGGGGAGCTGTTTTTT
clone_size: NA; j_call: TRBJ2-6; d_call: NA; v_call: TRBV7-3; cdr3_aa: CASSSRAGANVLTF; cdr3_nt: TGTGCCAGCAGCTCCAGGGCTGGGGCCAACGTCCTGACTTTC
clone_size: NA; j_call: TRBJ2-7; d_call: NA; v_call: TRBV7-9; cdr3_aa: CASSLAGGNEQYF; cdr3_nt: TGTGCCAGCAGCTTAGCCGGGGGTAACGAGCAGTACTTC
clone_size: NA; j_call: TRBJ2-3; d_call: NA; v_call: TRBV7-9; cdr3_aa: CASSLGGQGTQYF; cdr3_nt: TGTGCCAGCAGCTTAGGTGGGCAGGGGACGCAGTATTTT
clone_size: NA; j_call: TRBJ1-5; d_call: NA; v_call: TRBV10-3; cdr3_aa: CAISESGGYSNQPQHF; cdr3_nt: TGTGCCATCAGTGAGTCGGGAGGGTATAGCAATCAGCCCCAGCATTTT
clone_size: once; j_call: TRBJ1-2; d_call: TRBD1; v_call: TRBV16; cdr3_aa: CASSEGDRDYGYTF; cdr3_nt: TGTGCCAGCAGCGAAGGGGACAGGGACTATGGCTACACCTTC
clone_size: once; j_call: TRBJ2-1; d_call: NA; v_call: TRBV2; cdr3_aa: CASSEALTSRAPNEQFF; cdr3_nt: TGTGCCAGCAGTGAAGCGCTTACTAGCCGTGCGCCAAATGAGCAGTTCTTC
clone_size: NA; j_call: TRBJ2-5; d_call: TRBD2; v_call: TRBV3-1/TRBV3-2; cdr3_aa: CASSPGVAGPGETQYF; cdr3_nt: TGTGCCAGCAGCCCCGGGGTAGCGGGGCCCGGGGAGACCCAGTACTTC
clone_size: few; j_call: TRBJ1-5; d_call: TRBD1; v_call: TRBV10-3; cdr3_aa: CAISESMTGLGSNQPQHF; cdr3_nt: TGTGCCATCAGTGAGTCGATGACAGGGCTTGGGAGCAATCAGCCCCAGCATTTT
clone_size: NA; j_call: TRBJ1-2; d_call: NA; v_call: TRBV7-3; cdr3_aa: CASSSQVRGGGYTF; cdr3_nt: TGTGCCAGCAGCTCCCAAGTAAGGGGAGGGGGCTACACCTTC
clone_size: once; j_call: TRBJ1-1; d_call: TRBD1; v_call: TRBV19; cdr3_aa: CASMDRGTEAFF; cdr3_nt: TGTGCCAGTATGGACAGGGGCACTGAAGCTTTCTTT
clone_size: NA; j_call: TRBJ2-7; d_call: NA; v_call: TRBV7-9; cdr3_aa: CASSAAGLSYEQYF; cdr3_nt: TGTGCCAGCAGCGCCGCCGGACTTTCCTACGAGCAGTACTTC
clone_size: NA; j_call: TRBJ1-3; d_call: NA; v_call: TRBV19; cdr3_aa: CASRSGSGNTIYF; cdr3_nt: TGTGCCAGTAGGTCGGGATCTGGAAACACCATATATTTT
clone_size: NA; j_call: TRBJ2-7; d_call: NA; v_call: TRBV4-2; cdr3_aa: CASSQDRDSSPYEQYF; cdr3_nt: TGTGCCAGCAGCCAAGACAGGGACTCCTCCCCCTACGAGCAGTACTTC
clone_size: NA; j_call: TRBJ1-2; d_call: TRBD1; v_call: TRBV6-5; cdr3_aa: CASSPNEGQTIVF; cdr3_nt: TGTGCCAGCAGTCCTAACGAGGGACAGACGATTGTCTTC
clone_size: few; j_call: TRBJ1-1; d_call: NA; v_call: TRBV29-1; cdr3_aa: CSVRRGSEAFF; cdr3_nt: TGCAGCGTTAGACGTGGGAGTGAAGCTTTCTTT
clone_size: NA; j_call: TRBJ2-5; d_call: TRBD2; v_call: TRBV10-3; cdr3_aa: CAISGSGTSGGVETQYF; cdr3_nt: TGTGCCATCAGTGGGTCCGGGACTAGCGGGGGAGTGGAGACCCAGTACTTC
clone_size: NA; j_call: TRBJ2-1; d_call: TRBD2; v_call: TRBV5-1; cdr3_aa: CASSHPGGANNEQFF; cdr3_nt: TGCGCCAGCAGCCACCCCGGGGGGGCCAACAATGAGCAGTTCTTC
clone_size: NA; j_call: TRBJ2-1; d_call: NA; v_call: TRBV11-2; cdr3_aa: CASSLSGAKQFF; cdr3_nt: TGTGCCAGCAGCTTAAGTGGAGCCAAGCAGTTCTTC
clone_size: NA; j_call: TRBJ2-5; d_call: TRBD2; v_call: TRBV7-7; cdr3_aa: CASSLQGGRDRETQYF; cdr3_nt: TGTGCTAGCAGCTTGCAGGGAGGGAGGGACCGAGAGACCCAGTACTTC
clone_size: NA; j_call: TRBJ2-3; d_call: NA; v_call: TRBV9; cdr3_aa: CASSVGGGFSTDTQYF; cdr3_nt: TGTGCCAGCAGCGTAGGTGGGGGCTTCAGCACAGATACGCAGTATTTT
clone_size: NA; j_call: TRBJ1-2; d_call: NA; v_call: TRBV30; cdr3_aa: CAWSNTVGYTF; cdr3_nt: TGTGCCTGGAGCAACACCGTTGGCTACACCTTC
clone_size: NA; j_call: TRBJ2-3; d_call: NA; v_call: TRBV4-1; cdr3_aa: CASSQGGRNTDTQYF; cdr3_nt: TGCGCCAGCAGCCAAGGAGGGCGGAACACAGATACGCAGTATTTT
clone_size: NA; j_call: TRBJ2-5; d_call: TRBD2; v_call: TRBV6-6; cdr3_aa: CASSNPGTSQETQYF; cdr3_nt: TGTGCCAGCAGTAACCCCGGGACTAGCCAAGAGACCCAGTACTTC
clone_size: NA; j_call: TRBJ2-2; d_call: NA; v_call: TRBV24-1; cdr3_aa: CATSDKGLTAPGELFF; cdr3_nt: TGTGCCACCAGTGATAAGGGGCTAACCGCGCCCGGGGAGCTGTTTTTT
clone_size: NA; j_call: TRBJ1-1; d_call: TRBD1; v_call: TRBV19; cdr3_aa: CASSRTGNTEAFF; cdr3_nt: TGTGCCAGTAGTCGGACAGGGAACACTGAAGCTTTCTTT
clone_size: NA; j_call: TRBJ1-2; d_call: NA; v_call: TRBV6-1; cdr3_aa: CASSDRGREGVGYTF; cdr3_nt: TGTGCCAGCAGTGACCGGGGGCGGGAGGGGGTTGGCTACACCTTC
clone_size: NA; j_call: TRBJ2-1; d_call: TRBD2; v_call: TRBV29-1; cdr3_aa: CSVERGTASSYNEQFF; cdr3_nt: TGCAGCGTGGAGCGGGGCACAGCTAGCTCCTACAATGAGCAGTTCTTC
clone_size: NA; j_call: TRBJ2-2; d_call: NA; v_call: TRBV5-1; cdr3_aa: CASRLQAAGELFF; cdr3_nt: TGCGCCAGCAGGCTACAGGCGGCCGGGGAGCTGTTTTTT
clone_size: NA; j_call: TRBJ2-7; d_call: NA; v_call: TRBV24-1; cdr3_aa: CATSDLSGNEQYF; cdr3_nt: TGTGCCACCAGTGATTTGTCAGGGAACGAGCAGTACTTC